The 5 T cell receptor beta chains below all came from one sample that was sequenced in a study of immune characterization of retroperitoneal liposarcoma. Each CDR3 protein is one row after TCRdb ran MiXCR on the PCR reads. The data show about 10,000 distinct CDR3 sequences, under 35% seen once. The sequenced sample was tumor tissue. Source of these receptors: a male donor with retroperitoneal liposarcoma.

DNA of the CDR3: TGTGCCAGCAGTGATTCCGCCTCCTCCTACGAGCAGTTCTTC. Its protein is CASSDSASSYEQFF. The chain is built from TRBV6-2 or TRBV6-3 and TRBJ2-1; D is unresolved. Germline-derived CDR1 and CDR2 are MNHEY and SVGEGT. The CDR3 is 14 residues long. Trimming removed 5 bases from V and 10 bases from J, with 18 bases in between.

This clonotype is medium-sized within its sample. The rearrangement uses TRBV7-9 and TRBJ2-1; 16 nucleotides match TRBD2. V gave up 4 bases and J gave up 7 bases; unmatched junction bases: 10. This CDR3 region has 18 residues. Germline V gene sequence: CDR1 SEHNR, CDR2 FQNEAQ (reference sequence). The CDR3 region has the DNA TGTGCCAGCAGCTCCGCCCCGGGACTAGCGGGAGGGGGAAATGAGCAGTTCTTC. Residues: CASSSAPGLAGGGNEQFF.

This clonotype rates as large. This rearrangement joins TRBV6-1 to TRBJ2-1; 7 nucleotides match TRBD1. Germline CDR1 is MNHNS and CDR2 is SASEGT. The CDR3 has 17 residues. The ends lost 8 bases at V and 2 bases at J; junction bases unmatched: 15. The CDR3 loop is CASPDRSGGKAYNEQFF. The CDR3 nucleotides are TGTGCCAGCCCCGATCGTTCAGGGGGTAAGGCCTACAATGAGCAGTTCTTC.

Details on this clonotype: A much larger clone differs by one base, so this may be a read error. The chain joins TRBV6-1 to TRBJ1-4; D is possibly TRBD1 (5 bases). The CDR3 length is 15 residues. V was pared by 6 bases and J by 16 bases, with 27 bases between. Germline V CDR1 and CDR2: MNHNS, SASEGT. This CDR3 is CASRREGARQDTQFF. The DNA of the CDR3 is TGTGCCAGCAGACGGGAAGGGGCTAGGCAAGATACGCAGTTTTTT.

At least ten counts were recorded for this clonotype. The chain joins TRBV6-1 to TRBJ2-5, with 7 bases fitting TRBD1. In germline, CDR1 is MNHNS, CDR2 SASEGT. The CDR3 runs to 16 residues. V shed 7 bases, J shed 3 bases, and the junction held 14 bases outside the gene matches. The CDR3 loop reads CASTQPEETGKETQYF. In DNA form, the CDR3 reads TGTGCCAGCACCCAACCCGAAGAGACAGGGAAAGAGACCCAGTACTTC.